The TCR beta chain described here comes from a study of T cell responses to AZD1222 COVID-19 vaccine. Study-wide points: Most donors were white British and more were female, and clonal diversity was possibly underestimated. After two AZD1222 doses, spike-specific TCR breadth and depth rose versus day 0. Spike as a whole was targeted by vaccine-associated CD4 TCRs, dominant at 160-218 and 743-854. Unmutated variant regions reportedly attract nearly half of all spike-specific TCRs.

This CDR3 region has 13 residues. The V and J ends lost 4 bases and 2 bases respectively, with 8 bases between them. CDR1 is SNHLY, CDR2 FYNNEI, per germline. About this clone: Its specificity is unknown.

Sequencing was performed with immunoSEQ multiplex PCR; in TCRdb, only in-frame clones are kept and a portion is missing. The table has about 140,000 clones, 90% to 95% seen once. The sequenced sample was peripheral blood, obtained after recovery from COVID-19. This clonotype was obtained from an adult who had recovered from COVID-19. The chain recombines TRBV2 with TRBJ1-1, with no clear D. This chain's CDR3 is CASSGEVNTEAFF. The CDR3 region has the DNA TGTGCCAGCAGTGGTGAGGTTAACACTGAAGCTTTCTTT.